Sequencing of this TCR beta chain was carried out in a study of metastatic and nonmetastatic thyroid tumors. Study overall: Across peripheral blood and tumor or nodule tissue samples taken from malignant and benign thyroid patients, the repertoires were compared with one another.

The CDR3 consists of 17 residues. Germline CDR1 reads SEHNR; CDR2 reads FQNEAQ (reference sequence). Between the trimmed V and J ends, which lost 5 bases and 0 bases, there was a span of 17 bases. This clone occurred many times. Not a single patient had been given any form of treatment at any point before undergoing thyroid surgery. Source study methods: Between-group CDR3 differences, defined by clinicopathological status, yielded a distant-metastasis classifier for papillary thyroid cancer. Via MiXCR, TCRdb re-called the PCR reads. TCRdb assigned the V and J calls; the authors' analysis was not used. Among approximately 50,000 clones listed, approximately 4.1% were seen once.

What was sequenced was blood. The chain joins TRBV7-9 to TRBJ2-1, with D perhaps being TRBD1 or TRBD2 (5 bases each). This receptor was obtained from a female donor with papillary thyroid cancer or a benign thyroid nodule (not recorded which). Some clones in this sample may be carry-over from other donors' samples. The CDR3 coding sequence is TGTGCCAGCAGCAATCTTGGGGGAGCCAACTCCTACAATGAGCAGTTCTTC. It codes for CASSNLGGANSYNEQFF.